Presented here are 11 T cell receptor beta chains from one specimen sequenced in a study of cytomegalovirus exposure and HLA in healthy donors (dated by TCRdb to about 2017). The library was obtained by the immunoSEQ multiplex PCR assay. For the multiplex PCR, a mixture combining 60 forward primers for TCR Vbeta segments and 13 reverse primers for TCR Jbeta segments was used. Imported from immuneACCESS, the table was reduced by TCRdb to in-frame sequences with V and J called. These copies leave out some clones; in studies compared against another copy, an unresolved V gene accounts for under half, and the cause of the remainder is not known. The sample table lists about 250,000 clones, around 78% of them with a count of one. The ten most abundant clones make up approximately 0.47% of the sample. The source material was PBMCs. These receptors all stem from a boy aged 5-17 years in good health and CMV-seronegative.

This clone was observed a handful of times. This chain joins TRBV5-6 and TRBJ1-3; D gene uncertain. Germline assignment: CDR1 SGHDT and CDR2 YYEEEE. This CDR3 is built from 16 residues. Trimming removed 3 bases from V and 0 bases from J, with 13 bases in between. CDR3 protein: CASSWRTPYSGNTIYF. As DNA, the CDR3 is TGTGCCAGCAGCTGGAGGACCCCCTACTCTGGAAACACCATATATTTT.

The chain couples TRBV2 to TRBJ2-7; TRBD1 aligns across 8 bases. J gave up 5 bases and V 2 bases, and 5 bases lay outside the gene matches. The CDR3 has 14 residues. The V gene's germline CDR1 is SNHLY and CDR2 FYNNEI. The CDR3 loop reads CASSEPGQGNEQYF. CDR3 DNA: TGTGCCAGCAGTGAACCTGGACAGGGCAACGAGCAGTACTTC. The complete variable domain, with remaining parts taken from reference TRBV2 and TRBJ2-7, reads EPEVTQTPSHQVTQMGQEVILRCVPISNHLYFYWYRQILGQKVEFLVSFYNNEISEKSEIFDDQFSVERPDGSNFTLKIRSTKLEDSAMYFCASSEPGQGNEQYFGPGTRLTVT.

This clone showed up just once. J is TRBJ1-2 and V is TRBV9; D perhaps matches TRBD1 (6 bases). CDR3 length equals 16 residues. Trimming cost V 0 bases and J 8 bases, with 20 bases left between them. CDR1 and CDR2 from the germline V gene are SGDLS and YYNGEE. The CDR3 DNA reads TGTGCCAGCAGCGTAGGGGGAGGGGGGCCACGTGAGGGCTACACCTTC. Translation gives CASSVGGGGPREGYTF.

CDR3 sequence: CASRGQASYEQYF. The CDR3, as DNA: TGTGCCAGCCGTGGACAGGCCTCCTACGAGCAGTACTTC. The chain links TRBV18 to TRBJ2-7, with TRBD1 matching 7 bases. CDR1 and CDR2 from the germline V gene are KGHSH and LQKENI. With V trimmed by 8 bases and J by 0 bases, 4 bases remained unmatched. CDR3 length equals 13 residues.

The chain couples TRBV5-4 to TRBJ2-7, with D maybe TRBD1 (6 bases). In germline, CDR1 is SGHNT, CDR2 YYREEE (reference sequence). The CDR3 is made up of 13 amino acids. The germline V and J ends were trimmed by 4 bases and 3 bases, with 11 bases remaining between them. CDR3 bases: TGTGCCAGCAGCCGACAGGCGTACTACGAGCAGTACTTC. Its protein is CASSRQAYYEQYF.

This sequence joins TRBV2 and TRBJ1-4, with 8 bases matching TRBD1. The V segment lost 8 bases and the J segment 10 bases; nucleotides outside the gene matches: 18. The CDR3 is 16 residues long. The V gene's germline CDR1 is SNHLY and CDR2 FYNNEI. The DNA of the CDR3 is TGTGCCAGCGTGAAAACCGGGACAGGCGGAGCGGGAAAACTGTTTTTT. It yields the protein CASVKTGTGGAGKLFF.

The rearrangement joins TRBV6-5 to TRBJ1-2; 9 bases line up with TRBD1. This CDR3 comprises 12 residues. Per germline, CDR1 MNHEY and CDR2 SVGAGI. J lost 6 bases, V lost 7 bases, and 3 bases had no gene match. This CDR3 is CASTRTGDGYTF. CDR3 in DNA: TGTGCCAGCACCAGGACAGGGGATGGCTACACCTTC.

The J gene is TRBJ2-7, the V gene TRBV7-9; maybe TRBD1 (5 bases). CDR1 is SEHNR, CDR2 FQNEAQ, per germline (reference sequence). The CDR3 is made up of 14 amino acids. Trimming shortened V by 6 bases and J by 1 base, and 13 bases separated the two germline ends. The CDR3 sequence: CASSSLDSSYEQYF. The CDR3 nucleotides read TGTGCCAGCAGTTCCCTCGACAGTTCCTACGAGCAGTACTTC.

This chain links TRBV19 with TRBJ2-1; maybe TRBD2 (6 bases). The germline V gene has CDR1 LNHDA and CDR2 SQIVND (reference sequence). Trimming cost V 4 bases and J 4 bases, with 14 bases left between them. The CDR3 loop spans 15 amino acids. The CDR3 sequence is CASSTDYDEYNEQFF. CDR3 DNA sequence: TGTGCCAGTAGTACGGACTATGACGAGTACAATGAGCAGTTCTTC.

J is TRBJ2-1 and V is TRBV27; 12 nucleotides match TRBD2. Trimming at V came to 2 bases and at J to 8 bases, leaving 13 bases not matched to a gene. The V gene's germline CDR1 is MNHEY and CDR2 SMNVEV (reference sequence). There are 18 residues in the CDR3. The CDR3 DNA reads TGTGCCAGCAGTTTAAGTTCTAGCGGGAGGGGCACGTGGGATGAGCAGTTCTTC. Residues: CASSLSSSGRGTWDEQFF.

J is TRBJ2-5 and V is TRBV29-1, with D tentatively TRBD1 (6 bases). The length of the CDR3 is 15 residues. Germline CDR1 reads SQVTM; CDR2 reads ANQGSEA. V lost 6 bases and J lost 5, with 22 bases in between. CDR3 coding DNA: TGCAGCGTCGCGGGTGCACAGGGTATAGTGGAGACCCAGTACTTC. Translating it yields CSVAGAQGIVETQYF.